Each of the 3 T cell receptor beta chains below was sequenced from the same sample in a study of shared clonotypes between healthy human individuals. Method: immunoSEQ multiplex PCR; TCRdb's copy keeps in-frame clones and lacks some. The table shows approximately 840,000 clones, with about 96% occurring only once. Positive CCR7 selection of CD45RO-negative cells yielded the naive CD8 cells, and terminally differentiated effector memory CD45RA+ cells were excluded. The sequencing sample was made of naive CD8+ T cells sorted from blood. The receptors here all came from a man aged 25-45 years in good health.

CDR3 in DNA: TGTGCCAGCAGCTTAGGGCAGTCGACAGCTAACTATGGCTACACCTTC. This encodes CASSLGQSTANYGYTF. This chain uses TRBV7-9 with TRBJ1-2; D possibly corresponds to TRBD1 (5 bases). Looked up from germline, CDR1 is SEHNR and CDR2 is FQNEAQ (reference sequence). The CDR3 has 16 amino acids. The germline V and J ends were trimmed by 1 base and 0 bases, with 12 bases remaining between them.

This clone appeared a single time. Distinct nucleotide sequences in the sample also encode this CDR3. The genes are TRBV10-3 and TRBJ2-1, with D perhaps given as TRBD1 or TRBD2 (5 bases each). Trimming took 4 bases from V and 2 from J, leaving 9 bases between them. Germline CDR1 is ENHRY and CDR2 is SYGVKD. The CDR3 loop spans 14 amino acids. CDR3 nucleotides: TGTGCCATCAGTGGTGGGGGAACCTACAATGAGCAGTTCTTC. Translated, it gives CAISGGGTYNEQFF.

The chain combines TRBV5-1 with TRBJ2-2, with 11 bases that match TRBD2. This CDR3 region has 18 residues. The germline CDR1 and CDR2 sequences are SGHRS and YFSETQ. Trimming cost V 3 bases and J 4 bases; bases outside gene matches: 11. The CDR3 DNA reads TGCGCCAGCAGCTCCGGACTAGCGGGCGTCCCTCTCACCGGGGAGCTGTTTTTT. Translation: CASSSGLAGVPLTGELFF.